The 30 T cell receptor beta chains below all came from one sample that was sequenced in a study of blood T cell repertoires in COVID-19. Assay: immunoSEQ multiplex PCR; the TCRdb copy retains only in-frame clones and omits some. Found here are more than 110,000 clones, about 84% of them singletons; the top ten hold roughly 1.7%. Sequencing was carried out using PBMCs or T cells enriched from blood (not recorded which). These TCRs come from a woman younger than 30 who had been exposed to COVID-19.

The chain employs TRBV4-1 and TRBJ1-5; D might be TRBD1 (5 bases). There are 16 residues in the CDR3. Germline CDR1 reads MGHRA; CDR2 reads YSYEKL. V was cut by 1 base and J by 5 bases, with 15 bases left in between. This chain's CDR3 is CASSQGLGGAYQPQHF. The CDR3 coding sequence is TGCGCCAGCAGCCAAGGGTTAGGAGGGGCGTATCAGCCCCAGCATTTT.

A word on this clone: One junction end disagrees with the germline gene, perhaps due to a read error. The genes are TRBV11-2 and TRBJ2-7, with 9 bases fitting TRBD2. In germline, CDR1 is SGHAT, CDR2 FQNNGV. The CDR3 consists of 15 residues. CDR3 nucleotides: TGTGCCAGCAGCTTAGTTCTGGCTAGCGGGGCGTCCACGGACTTC. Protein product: CASSLVLASGASTDF.

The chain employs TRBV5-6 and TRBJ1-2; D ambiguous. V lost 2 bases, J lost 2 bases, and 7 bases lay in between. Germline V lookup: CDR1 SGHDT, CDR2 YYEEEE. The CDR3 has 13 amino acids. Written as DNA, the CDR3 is TGTGCCAGCAGCTTCGTTGCGAACTATGGCTACACCTTC. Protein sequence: CASSFVANYGYTF.

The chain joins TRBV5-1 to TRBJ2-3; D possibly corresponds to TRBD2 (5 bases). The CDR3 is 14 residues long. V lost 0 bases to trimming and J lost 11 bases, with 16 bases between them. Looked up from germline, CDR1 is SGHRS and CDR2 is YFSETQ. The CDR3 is CASSLGSEGNRQYF. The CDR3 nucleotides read TGCGCCAGCAGCTTGGGGTCAGAGGGTAATAGGCAGTATTTT.

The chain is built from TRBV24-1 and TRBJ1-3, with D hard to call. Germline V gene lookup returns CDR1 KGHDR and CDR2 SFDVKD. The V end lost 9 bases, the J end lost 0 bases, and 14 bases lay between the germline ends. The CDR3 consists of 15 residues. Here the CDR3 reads CATESQTTSGNTIYF. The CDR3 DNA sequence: TGTGCCACCGAATCCCAGACAACCTCTGGAAACACCATATATTTT.

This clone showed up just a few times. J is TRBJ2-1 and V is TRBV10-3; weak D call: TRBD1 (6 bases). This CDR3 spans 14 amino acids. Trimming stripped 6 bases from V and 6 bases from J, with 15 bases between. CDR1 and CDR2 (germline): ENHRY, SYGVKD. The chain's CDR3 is CAISGDTPRNEQFF. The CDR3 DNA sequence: TGTGCCATCAGCGGGGACACCCCACGCAATGAGCAGTTCTTC.

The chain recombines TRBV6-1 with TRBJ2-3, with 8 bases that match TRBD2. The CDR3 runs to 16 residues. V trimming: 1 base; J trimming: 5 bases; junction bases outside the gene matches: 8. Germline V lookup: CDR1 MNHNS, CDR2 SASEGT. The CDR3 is CASSEGASGLVDTQYF. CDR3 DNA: TGTGCCAGCAGTGAAGGCGCTAGCGGGCTAGTAGATACGCAGTATTTT.

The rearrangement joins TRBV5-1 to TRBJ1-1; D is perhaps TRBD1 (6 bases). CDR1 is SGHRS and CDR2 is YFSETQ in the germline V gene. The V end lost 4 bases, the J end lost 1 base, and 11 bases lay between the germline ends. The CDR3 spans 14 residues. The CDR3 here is CASSALTGNTEAFF. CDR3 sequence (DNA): TGCGCCAGCAGCGCGTTGACAGGGAACACTGAAGCTTTCTTT.

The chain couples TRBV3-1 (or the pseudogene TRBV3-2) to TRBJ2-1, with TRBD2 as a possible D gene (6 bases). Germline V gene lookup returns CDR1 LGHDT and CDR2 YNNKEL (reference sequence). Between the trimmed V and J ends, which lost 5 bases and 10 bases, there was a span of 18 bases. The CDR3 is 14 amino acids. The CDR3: CASSLADPLREQFF. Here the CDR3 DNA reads TGTGCCAGCAGCTTAGCGGATCCTTTACGGGAGCAGTTCTTC.

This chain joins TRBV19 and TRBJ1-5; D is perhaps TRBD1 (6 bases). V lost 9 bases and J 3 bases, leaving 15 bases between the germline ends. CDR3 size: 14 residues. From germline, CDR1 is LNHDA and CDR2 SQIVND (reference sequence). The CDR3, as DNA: TGTGCCAGCCGGGTACAGGGAGACAATCAGCCCCAGCATTTT. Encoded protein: CASRVQGDNQPQHF.

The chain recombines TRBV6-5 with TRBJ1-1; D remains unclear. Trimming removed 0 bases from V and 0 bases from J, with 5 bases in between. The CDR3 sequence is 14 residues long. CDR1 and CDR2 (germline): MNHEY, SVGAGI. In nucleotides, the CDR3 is TGTGCCAGCAGTTACTCCCGTTTGAACACTGAAGCTTTCTTT. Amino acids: CASSYSRLNTEAFF.

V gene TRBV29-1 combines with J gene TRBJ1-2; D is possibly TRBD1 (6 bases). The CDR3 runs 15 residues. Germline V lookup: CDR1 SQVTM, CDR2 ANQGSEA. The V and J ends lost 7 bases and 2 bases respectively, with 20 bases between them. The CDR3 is CSATASAGDNYGYTF. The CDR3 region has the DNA TGCAGCGCTACTGCGTCCGCAGGGGACAACTATGGCTACACCTTC.

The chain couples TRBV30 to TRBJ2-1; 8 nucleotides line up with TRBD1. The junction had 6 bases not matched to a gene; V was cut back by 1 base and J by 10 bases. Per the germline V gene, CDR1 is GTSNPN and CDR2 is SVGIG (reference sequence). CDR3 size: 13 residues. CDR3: CAWSGDRLKEQFF. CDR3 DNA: TGTGCCTGGAGTGGGGACAGGCTAAAAGAGCAGTTCTTC.

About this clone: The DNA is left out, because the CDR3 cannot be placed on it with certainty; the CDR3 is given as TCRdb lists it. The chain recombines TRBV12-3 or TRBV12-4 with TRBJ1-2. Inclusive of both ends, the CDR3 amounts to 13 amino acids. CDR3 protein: CASSSSADYGYTF.

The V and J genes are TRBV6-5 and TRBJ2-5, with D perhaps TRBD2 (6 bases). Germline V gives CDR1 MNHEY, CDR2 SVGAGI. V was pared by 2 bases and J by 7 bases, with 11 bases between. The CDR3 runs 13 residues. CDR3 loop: CASSYGGVATQYF. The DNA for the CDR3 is TGTGCCAGCAGTTACGGAGGGGTTGCGACCCAGTACTTC.

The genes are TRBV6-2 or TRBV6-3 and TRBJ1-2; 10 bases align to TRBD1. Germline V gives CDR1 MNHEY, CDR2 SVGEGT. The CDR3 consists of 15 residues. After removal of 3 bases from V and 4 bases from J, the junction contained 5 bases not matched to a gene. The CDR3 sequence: CASSYGRTGGYGYTF. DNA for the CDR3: TGTGCCAGCAGTTATGGACGGACAGGGGGCTATGGCTACACCTTC.

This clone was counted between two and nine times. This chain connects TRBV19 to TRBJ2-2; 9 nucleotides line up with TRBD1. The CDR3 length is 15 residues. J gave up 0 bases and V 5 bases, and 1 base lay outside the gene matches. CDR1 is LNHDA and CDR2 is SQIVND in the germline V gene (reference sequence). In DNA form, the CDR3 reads TGTGCCAGTAGTCGACAGGGGGCGAACACCGGGGAGCTGTTTTTT. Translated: CASSRQGANTGELFF.

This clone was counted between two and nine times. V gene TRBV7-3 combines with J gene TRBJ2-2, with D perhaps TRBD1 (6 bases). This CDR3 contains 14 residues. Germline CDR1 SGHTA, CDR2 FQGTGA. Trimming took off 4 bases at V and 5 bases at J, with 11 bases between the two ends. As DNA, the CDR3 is TGTGCCAGCAGCTCAGGACAGCGAACCGGGGAGCTGTTTTTT. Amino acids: CASSSGQRTGELFF.

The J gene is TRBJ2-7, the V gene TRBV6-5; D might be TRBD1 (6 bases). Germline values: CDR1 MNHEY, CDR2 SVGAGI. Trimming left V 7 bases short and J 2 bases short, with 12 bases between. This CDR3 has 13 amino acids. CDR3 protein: CASIWDNTYEQYF. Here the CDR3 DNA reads TGTGCCAGCATTTGGGACAATACCTACGAGCAGTACTTC.

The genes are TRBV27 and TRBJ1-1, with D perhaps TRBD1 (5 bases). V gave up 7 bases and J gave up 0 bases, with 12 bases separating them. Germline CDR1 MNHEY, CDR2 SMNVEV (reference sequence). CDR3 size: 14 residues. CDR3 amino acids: CASNRDRMNTEAFF. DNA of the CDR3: TGTGCCAGCAACCGAGACAGAATGAACACTGAAGCTTTCTTT.

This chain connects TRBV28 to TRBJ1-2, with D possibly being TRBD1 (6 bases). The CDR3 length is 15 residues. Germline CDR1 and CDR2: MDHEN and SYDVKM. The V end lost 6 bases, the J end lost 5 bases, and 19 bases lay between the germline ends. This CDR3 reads CASSQASQGYYGYTF. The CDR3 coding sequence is TGTGCCAGCAGCCAGGCCTCCCAGGGGTATTATGGCTACACCTTC.

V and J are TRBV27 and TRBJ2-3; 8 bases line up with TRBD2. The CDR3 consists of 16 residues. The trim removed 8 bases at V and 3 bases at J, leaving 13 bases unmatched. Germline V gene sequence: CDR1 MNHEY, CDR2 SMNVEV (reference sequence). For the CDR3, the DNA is TGTGCCAGCTGGCCTGGAGCGGGGGCTCAGACAGATACGCAGTATTTT. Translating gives CASWPGAGAQTDTQYF.

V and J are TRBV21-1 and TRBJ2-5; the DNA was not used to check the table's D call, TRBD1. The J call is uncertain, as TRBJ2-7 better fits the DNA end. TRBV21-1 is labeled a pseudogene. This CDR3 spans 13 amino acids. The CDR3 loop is CASDRQGPYEQYF. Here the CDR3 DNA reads TGTGCCAGCGACCGACAGGGCCCCTACGAGCAGTACTTC.

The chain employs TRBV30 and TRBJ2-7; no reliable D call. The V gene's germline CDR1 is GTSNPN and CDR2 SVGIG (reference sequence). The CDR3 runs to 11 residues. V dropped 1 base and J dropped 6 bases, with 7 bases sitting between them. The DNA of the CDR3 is TGTGCCTGGAGTGGTGCAGTCGAGCAGTACTTC. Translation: CAWSGAVEQYF.

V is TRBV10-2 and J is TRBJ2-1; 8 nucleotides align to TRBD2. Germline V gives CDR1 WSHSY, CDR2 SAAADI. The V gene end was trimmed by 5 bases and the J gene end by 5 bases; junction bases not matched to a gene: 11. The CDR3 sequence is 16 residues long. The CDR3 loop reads CASSTYSGRTHNEQFF. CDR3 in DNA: TGCGCCAGCAGTACCTACAGCGGGAGAACCCACAATGAGCAGTTCTTC.

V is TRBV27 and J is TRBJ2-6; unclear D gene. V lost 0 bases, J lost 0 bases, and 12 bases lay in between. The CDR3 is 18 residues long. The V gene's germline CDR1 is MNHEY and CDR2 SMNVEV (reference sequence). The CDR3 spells CASSLSPTSFSGANVLTF. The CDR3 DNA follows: TGTGCCAGCAGTTTATCCCCTACCTCCTTCTCTGGGGCCAACGTCCTGACTTTC.

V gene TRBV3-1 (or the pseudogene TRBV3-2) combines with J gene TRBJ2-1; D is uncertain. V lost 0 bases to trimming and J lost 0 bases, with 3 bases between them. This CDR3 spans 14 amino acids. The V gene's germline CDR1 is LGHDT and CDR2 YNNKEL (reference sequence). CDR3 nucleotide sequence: TGTGCCAGCAGCCAAGACCTCTCCTACAATGAGCAGTTCTTC. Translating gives CASSQDLSYNEQFF.

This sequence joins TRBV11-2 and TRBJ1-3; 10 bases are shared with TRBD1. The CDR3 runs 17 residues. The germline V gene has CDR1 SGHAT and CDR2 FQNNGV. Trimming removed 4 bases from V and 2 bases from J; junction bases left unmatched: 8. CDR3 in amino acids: CASSSKSGQGAGNTIYF. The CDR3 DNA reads TGTGCCAGCAGCTCAAAAAGTGGACAGGGGGCTGGAAACACCATATATTTT.

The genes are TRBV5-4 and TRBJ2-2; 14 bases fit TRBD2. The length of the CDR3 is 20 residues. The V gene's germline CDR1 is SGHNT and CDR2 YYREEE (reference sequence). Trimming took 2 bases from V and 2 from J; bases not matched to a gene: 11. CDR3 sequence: CASSFPGLAGAGSNTGELFF. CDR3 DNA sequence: TGTGCCAGCAGCTTTCCGGGACTAGCGGGAGCGGGTAGTAACACCGGGGAGCTGTTTTTT. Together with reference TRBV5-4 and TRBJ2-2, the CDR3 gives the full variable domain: ETGVTQSPTHLIKTRGQQVTLRCSSQSGHNTVSWYQQALGQGPQFIFQYYREEENGRGNFPPRFSGLQFPNYSSELNVNALELDDSALYLCASSFPGLAGAGSNTGELFFGEGSRLTVL.

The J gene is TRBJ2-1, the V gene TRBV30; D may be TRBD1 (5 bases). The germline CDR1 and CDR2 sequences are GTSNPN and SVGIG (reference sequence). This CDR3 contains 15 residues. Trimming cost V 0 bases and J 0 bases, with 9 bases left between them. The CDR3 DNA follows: TGTGCCTGGAGTGTAGGCGACAGCTCCTACAATGAGCAGTTCTTC. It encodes CAWSVGDSSYNEQFF.